A single sample gave rise to the 20 T cell receptor beta chains below, sequenced in a study of blood T cell repertoires in COVID-19. Produced via immunoSEQ multiplex PCR; TCRdb's table is partial and in-frame only. Of 90,000 to 130,000 clones listed, more than 70% are singletons. The sequencing input was peripheral blood. Every receptor here comes from a woman aged 45 to 65 with acute or convalescent COVID-19.

The chain has TRBV11-3 and TRBJ2-7, with TRBD2 matching over 8 bases. Germline CDR1 and CDR2: SGHNT and YENEEA. V trimming: 3 bases; J trimming: 6 bases; junction bases outside the gene matches: 4. The length of the CDR3 is 13 residues. This CDR3 is CASSFGTSREQYF. DNA of the CDR3: TGTGCCAGCAGCTTCGGGACTAGTCGCGAGCAGTACTTC.

V is TRBV7-9 and J is TRBJ2-3; D is undetermined. CDR1 is SEHNR and CDR2 is FQNEAQ in the germline V gene (reference sequence). With 3 bases removed from V and 1 base from J, the gap between germline ends came to 14 bases. The length of the CDR3 is 16 residues. The CDR3 coding sequence is TGTGCCAGCAGCTTGGCTAGGTCGGCTGGCACAGATACGCAGTATTTT. The encoded protein is CASSLARSAGTDTQYF.

The chain recombines TRBV7-2 with TRBJ2-1; 8 nucleotides agree with TRBD2. The germline V gene has CDR1 SGHTA and CDR2 FQGNSA. The CDR3 consists of 16 residues. Trimming cost V 2 bases and J 6 bases; bases outside gene matches: 9. This chain's CDR3 is CASSLQGTSVRNEQFF. DNA for the CDR3: TGTGCCAGCAGCTTACAGGGGACTAGTGTGCGCAATGAGCAGTTCTTC.

The CDR3 bases are TGTGCCAGCACCGAGACGGGAGGGACTGAAGCTTTCTTT. It specifies CASTETGGTEAFF. The chain carries TRBV6-5 and TRBJ1-1; D remains unclear. The germline V gene has CDR1 MNHEY and CDR2 SVGAGI. The CDR3 length is 13 residues. V shed 7 bases and J shed 5 bases, with 14 bases lying between them.

This sequence joins TRBV2 and TRBJ2-7; 12 bases fit TRBD1. The length of the CDR3 is 18 residues. J lost 4 bases, V lost 0 bases, and 10 bases had no gene match. CDR1 and CDR2 (germline): SNHLY, FYNNEI. CDR3 sequence: CASSEAGGPGQGAYEQYF. The CDR3 bases are TGTGCCAGCAGTGAAGCGGGGGGCCCGGGACAGGGGGCGTACGAGCAGTACTTC.

CDR3 protein: CATSDSSSRSDTQYF. Written as DNA, the CDR3 is TGTGCCACCAGTGATTCTAGCTCTCGGTCAGATACGCAGTATTTT. This chain joins TRBV24-1 and TRBJ2-3, with D possibly TRBD2 on 5 matching bases. Germline V gene lookup returns CDR1 KGHDR and CDR2 SFDVKD. Trimming cost V 2 bases and J 4 bases, with 12 bases left between them. The CDR3 sequence is 15 residues long.

The chain joins TRBV7-2 to TRBJ2-1; 7 nucleotides line up with TRBD2. CDR3 size: 15 residues. Germline V gives CDR1 SGHTA, CDR2 FQGNSA. Unmatched junction bases numbered 11, after V lost 5 bases and J lost 7 bases. In nucleotides, the CDR3 is TGTGCCAGCAGCGCCCACCGGGACTATGGGAATGAGCAGTTCTTC. This gives the protein CASSAHRDYGNEQFF.

The V and J genes are TRBV4-2 and TRBJ2-1; 9 nucleotides line up with TRBD2. CDR1 and CDR2 (germline): LGHNA, YNFKEQ. The J segment lost 4 bases and the V segment lost 0 bases, leaving 7 bases of the junction unmatched. The CDR3 is 17 amino acids. CDR3 bases: TGTGCCAGCAGCCAAGATTACACTAGCGGGTATTACAATGAGCAGTTCTTC. Translated, it gives CASSQDYTSGYYNEQFF.

The chain carries TRBV4-2 and TRBJ1-1; tentative D call: TRBD1 (5 bases). CDR1 and CDR2 (germline): LGHNA, YNFKEQ. V was shortened by 3 bases and J by 1 base, with 12 bases between the two germline ends. The CDR3 has 15 amino acids. This CDR3 is CASSQRDSQNTEAFF. The CDR3 bases are TGTGCCAGCAGCCAGAGAGACAGTCAGAACACTGAAGCTTTCTTT.

The chain has TRBV27 and TRBJ2-1; weak D call: TRBD2 (6 bases). Trimming took 1 base from V and 7 from J, leaving 14 bases between them. Per the germline V gene, CDR1 is MNHEY and CDR2 is SMNVEV (reference sequence). There are 15 residues in the CDR3. The chain's CDR3 is CASSLWASERNEQFF. CDR3 in DNA: TGTGCCAGCAGTTTATGGGCTAGCGAACGAAATGAGCAGTTCTTC.

As for this clone: The same CDR3 is also encoded by other DNA sequences in this sample. The chain is built from TRBV7-9 and TRBJ1-5; 7 bases line up with TRBD1. J lost 5 bases, V lost 2 bases, and 0 bases had no gene match. The CDR3 runs 13 residues. Germline assignment: CDR1 SEHNR and CDR2 FQNEAQ (reference sequence). CDR3 protein: CASSLQGDQPQHF. The CDR3 nucleotides read TGTGCCAGCAGCTTACAGGGGGATCAGCCCCAGCATTTT.

The chain couples TRBV5-1 to TRBJ2-5; 7 nucleotides match TRBD1. The CDR3 is 18 residues long. CDR1 and CDR2 (germline): SGHRS, YFSETQ. Germline trimming cut 0 bases from V and 1 base from J; bases unmatched to any gene: 12. The CDR3 spells CASSLDGTVRYGQETQYF. CDR3 bases: TGCGCCAGCAGCTTGGACGGGACAGTAAGATATGGCCAAGAGACCCAGTACTTC.

The sample holds one count of this clone. A read error may be the cause here, since a much bigger clone is one base away. The chain recombines TRBV2 with TRBJ2-2; D might be TRBD2 (5 bases). The CDR3 consists of 12 residues. V lost 7 bases and J lost 3, with 6 bases in between. Germline-derived CDR1 and CDR2 are SNHLY and FYNNEI. In nucleotides, the CDR3 is TGTGCCAGCAAGCGGCACACCGGGGAGCTGTTTTTT. The encoded protein is CASKRHTGELFF.

This chain uses TRBV19 with TRBJ1-1, with D possibly matching TRBD1 (5 bases). Per germline, CDR1 LNHDA and CDR2 SQIVND (reference sequence). The CDR3 is 14 residues long. V was pared by 5 bases and J by 5 bases, with 15 bases between. CDR3 in DNA: TGTGCCAGTAGTGCCCCCGGGACTATGACTGAAGCTTTCTTT. This codes for CASSAPGTMTEAFF.

Only one count was recorded for this clone. The rearrangement joins TRBV19 to TRBJ2-2; D unresolved. The germline V gene has CDR1 LNHDA and CDR2 SQIVND (reference sequence). The CDR3 sequence is 16 residues long. The V gene lost 0 bases and the J gene lost 4 bases, with 12 bases spanning the gap. The CDR3: CASSIDGSVFTGELFF. CDR3 nucleotide sequence: TGTGCCAGTAGTATAGATGGCAGCGTGTTCACCGGGGAGCTGTTTTTT.

The chain combines TRBV4-2 with TRBJ2-3, with TRBD2 identical over 10 bases. The germline V gene encodes CDR1 LGHNA and CDR2 YNFKEQ. V gave up 4 bases and J gave up 3 bases; unmatched junction bases: 7. The CDR3 covers 16 residues. The CDR3 DNA reads TGTGCCAGCAGCCCCTCAAGCGGGAGGGAAACAGATACGCAGTATTTT. Translation gives CASSPSSGRETDTQYF.

The rearrangement joins TRBV18 to TRBJ2-1; TRBD2 matches 7 bases. The CDR3 has 15 amino acids. V was pared by 3 bases and J by 6 bases, with 8 bases of the junction left unmatched. From germline, CDR1 is KGHSH and CDR2 LQKENI. As DNA, the CDR3 is TGTGCCAGCTCACCGCGAAGCGGGAATTTCAATGAGCAGTTCTTC. Translated: CASSPRSGNFNEQFF.

CDR3 region: CATVSGGAYNEQFF. In nucleotides, the CDR3 is TGTGCCACCGTCTCGGGGGGGGCCTACAATGAGCAGTTCTTC. The V call is TRBV15, the J call TRBJ2-1, with TRBD2 matching over 8 bases. Germline V lookup: CDR1 LNHNV, CDR2 YYDKDF (reference sequence). The CDR3 spans 14 residues. Germline trimming cut 8 bases from V and 2 bases from J; bases unmatched to any gene: 5.

This clone was counted a single time. The genes are TRBV13 and TRBJ2-7; 7 positions agree with TRBD2. V lost 3 bases and J lost 6; bases outside the gene matches: 2. Germline V gene data show CDR1 as PRHDT and CDR2 as FYEKMQ (reference sequence). The CDR3 covers 12 residues. The chain's CDR3 is CASSFSGGEQYF. The CDR3 nucleotides read TGTGCCAGCAGCTTTTCGGGGGGCGAGCAGTACTTC.

This rearrangement joins TRBV9 to TRBJ1-2; D gene uncertain. CDR1 is SGDLS and CDR2 is YYNGEE in the germline V gene. The CDR3 is 11 amino acids. The ends were cut back, 3 bases at V and 5 bases at J, with 5 bases in the middle. In nucleotides, the CDR3 is TGTGCCAGCAGCGCGGGTTATGGCTACACCTTC. This gives the protein CASSAGYGYTF. Full variable domain (outside the CDR3, taken from reference TRBV9 and TRBJ1-2): DSGVTQTPKHLITATGQRVTLRCSPRSGDLSVYWYQQSLDQGLQFLIQYYNGEERAKGNILERFSAQQFPDLHSELNLSSLELGDSALYFCASSAGYGYTFGSGTRLTVV.